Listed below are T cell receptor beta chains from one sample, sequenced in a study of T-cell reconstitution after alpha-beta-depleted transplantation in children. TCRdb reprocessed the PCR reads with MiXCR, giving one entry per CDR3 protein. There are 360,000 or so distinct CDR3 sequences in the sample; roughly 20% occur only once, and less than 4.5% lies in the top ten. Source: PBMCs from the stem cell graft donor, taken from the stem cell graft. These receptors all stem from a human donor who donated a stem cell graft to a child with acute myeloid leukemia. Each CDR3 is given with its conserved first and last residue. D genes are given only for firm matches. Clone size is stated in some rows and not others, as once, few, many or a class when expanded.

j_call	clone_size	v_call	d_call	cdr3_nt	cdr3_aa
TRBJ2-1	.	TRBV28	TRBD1	TGTGCCAGCAGTTCATGGGACAGGGGGAATGAGCAGTTCTTC	CASSSWDRGNEQFF
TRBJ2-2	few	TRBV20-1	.	TGCAGTGCTTCAGAGGACACCGGGGAGCTGTTTTTT	CSASEDTGELFF
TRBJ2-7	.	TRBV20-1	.	TGCAGTGCAGATGGGGGCTCCTACGAGCAGTACTTC	CSADGGSYEQYF
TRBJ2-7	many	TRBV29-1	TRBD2	TGCAGCGTGGGGGGACTAGCGGGATCCTACGAGCAGTACTTC	CSVGGLAGSYEQYF
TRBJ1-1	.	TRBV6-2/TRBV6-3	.	TGTGCCAGCAGTGGAGAGAAGACAGGCCTGAACACTGAAGCTTTCTTT	CASSGEKTGLNTEAFF
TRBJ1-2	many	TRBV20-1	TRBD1	TGCAGTGCCCCGACAGGGTTTAACTATGGCTACACCTTC	CSAPTGFNYGYTF
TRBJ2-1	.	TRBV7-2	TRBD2	TGTGCCAGCAGCAACGGGGGAGGGGATGAGCAGTTCTTC	CASSNGGGDEQFF
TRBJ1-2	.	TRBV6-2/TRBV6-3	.	TGTGCCAGCAGTTACGGCCCGCTGTCGGACACCTTC	CASSYGPLSDTF
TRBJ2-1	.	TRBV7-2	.	TGTGCCAGCAGCTTAGTGAGTAGTTTTGGAGAGCAGTTCTTC	CASSLVSSFGEQFF
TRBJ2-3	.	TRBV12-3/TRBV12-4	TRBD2	TGTGCCAGCAGGCCGCGGGATCTTACTAGCGGGAATGTTGATACGCAGTATTTT	CASRPRDLTSGNVDTQYF
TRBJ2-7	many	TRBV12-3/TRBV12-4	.	TGTGCCAGCAAAATAAGTTTTGGGTACGAGCAGTACTTC	CASKISFGYEQYF
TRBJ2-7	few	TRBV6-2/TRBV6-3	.	TGTGCCAGCAACCCGGGACGCATGATGACCTACGAGCAGTACTTC	CASNPGRMMTYEQYF
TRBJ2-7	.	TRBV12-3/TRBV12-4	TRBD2	TGTGCCAGCAGTGCGGGGGGGGCGCGTACCTACGAGCAGTACTTC	CASSAGGARTYEQYF
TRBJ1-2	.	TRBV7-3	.	TGTGCCAGCAGCTTAACGGAGGGGGGCGGTTACTATGGCTACACCTTC	CASSLTEGGGYYGYTF
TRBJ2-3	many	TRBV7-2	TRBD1	TGTGCCAGCAGCGGTTGGATCAACACAGGGGCTGCCCGCACAGATACGCAGTATTTT	CASSGWINTGAARTDTQYF
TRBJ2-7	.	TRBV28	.	TGTGCCAGCAGTTTAGATTGGCAGGGGTTCACCTACGAGCAGTACTTC	CASSLDWQGFTYEQYF
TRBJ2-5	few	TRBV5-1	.	TGCGCCAGCAGCTTGGAGGACGGGGACCAAGAGACCCAGTACTTC	CASSLEDGDQETQYF
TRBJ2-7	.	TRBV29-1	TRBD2	TGCAGCGTTTGGGAGGGGTCCTCCTACGAGCAGTACTTC	CSVWEGSSYEQYF
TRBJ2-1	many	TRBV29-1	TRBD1	TGCAGCGTTGGGCAGGGGGAAAGGAATGAGCAGTTCTTC	CSVGQGERNEQFF
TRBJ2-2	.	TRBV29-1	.	TGCAGCGACCGACGGCGGAACACCGGGGAGCTGTTTTTT	CSDRRRNTGELFF
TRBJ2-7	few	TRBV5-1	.	TGCGCCAGCAGCTTGGAAGGTCTTCCGAACCCCTACGAGCAGTACTTC	CASSLEGLPNPYEQYF
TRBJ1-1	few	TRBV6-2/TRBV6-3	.	TGTGCCAGCAGTTCCGTCTCCACTGAAGCTTTCTTT	CASSSVSTEAFF
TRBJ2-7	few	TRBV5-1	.	TGCGCCAGCAGCTTGTCGGATAAGCAGTACTTC	CASSLSDKQYF
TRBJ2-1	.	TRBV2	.	TGTGCCAGCAGTGAAGGGAGGCTCTCCTACAATGAGCAGTTCTTC	CASSEGRLSYNEQFF
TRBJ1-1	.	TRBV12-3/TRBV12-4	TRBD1	TGTGCCAGCAGTCCTATGGGACAGTACACTGAAGCTTTCTTT	CASSPMGQYTEAFF
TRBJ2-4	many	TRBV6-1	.	TGTGCCAGCGGCCAGGGGCAACTAGCCAAAAACATTCAGTACTTC	CASGQGQLAKNIQYF
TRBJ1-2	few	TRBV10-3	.	TGTGCCATCAGCGAGGGAGGGATTGTATATGGCTACACCTTC	CAISEGGIVYGYTF
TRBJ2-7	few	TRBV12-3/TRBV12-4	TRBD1	TGTGCCAGCAGACAGGGGTACCCCTACGAGCAGTACTTC	CASRQGYPYEQYF